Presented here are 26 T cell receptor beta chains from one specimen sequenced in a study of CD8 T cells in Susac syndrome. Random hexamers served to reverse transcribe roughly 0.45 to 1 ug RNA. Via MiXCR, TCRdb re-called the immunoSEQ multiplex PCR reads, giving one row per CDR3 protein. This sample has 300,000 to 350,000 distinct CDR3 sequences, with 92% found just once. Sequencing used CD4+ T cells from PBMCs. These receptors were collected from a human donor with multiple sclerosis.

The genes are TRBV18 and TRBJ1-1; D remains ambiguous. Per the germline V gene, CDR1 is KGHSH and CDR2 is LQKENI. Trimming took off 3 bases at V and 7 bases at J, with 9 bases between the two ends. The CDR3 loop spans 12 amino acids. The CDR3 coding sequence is TGTGCCAGCTCACCCTTGGACGGTGAAGCTTTCTTT. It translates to CASSPLDGEAFF.

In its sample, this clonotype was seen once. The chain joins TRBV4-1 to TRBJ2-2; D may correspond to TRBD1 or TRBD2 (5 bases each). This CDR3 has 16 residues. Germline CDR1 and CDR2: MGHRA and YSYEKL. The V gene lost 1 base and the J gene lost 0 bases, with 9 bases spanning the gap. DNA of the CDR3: TGCGCCAGCAGCCAAGCGACGGGACCGAACACCGGGGAGCTGTTTTTT. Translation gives CASSQATGPNTGELFF.

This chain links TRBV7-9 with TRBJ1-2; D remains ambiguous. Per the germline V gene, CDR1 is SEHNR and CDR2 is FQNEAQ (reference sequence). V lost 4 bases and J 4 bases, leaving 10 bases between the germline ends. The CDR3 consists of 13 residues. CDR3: CASSSSLPYGYTF. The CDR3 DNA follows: TGTGCCAGCAGCTCTTCCCTTCCCTATGGCTACACCTTC. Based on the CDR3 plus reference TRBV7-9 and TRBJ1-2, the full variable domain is DTGVSQNPRHKITKRGQNVTFRCDPISEHNRLYWYRQTLGQGPEFLTYFQNEAQLEKSRLLSDRFSAERPKGSFSTLEIQRTEQGDSAMYLCASSSSLPYGYTFGSGTRLTVV.

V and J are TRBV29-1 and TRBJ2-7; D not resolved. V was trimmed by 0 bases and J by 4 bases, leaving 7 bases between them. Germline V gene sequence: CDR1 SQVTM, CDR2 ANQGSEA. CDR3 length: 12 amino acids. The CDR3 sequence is CSVEETDYEQYF. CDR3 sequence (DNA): TGCAGCGTTGAAGAAACGGATTACGAGCAGTACTTC.

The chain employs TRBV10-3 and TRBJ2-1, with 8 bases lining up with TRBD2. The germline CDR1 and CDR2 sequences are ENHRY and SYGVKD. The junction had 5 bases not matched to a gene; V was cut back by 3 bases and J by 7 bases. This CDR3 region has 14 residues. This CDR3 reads CAISDKLAVNEQFF. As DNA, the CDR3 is TGTGCCATCAGTGATAAACTAGCGGTTAATGAGCAGTTCTTC.

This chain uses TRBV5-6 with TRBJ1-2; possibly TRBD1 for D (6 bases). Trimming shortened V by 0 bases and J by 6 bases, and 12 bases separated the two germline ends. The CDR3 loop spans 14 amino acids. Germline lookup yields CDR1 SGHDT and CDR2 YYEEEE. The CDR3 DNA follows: TGTGCCAGCAGCTTGGAGGACAGATTCAATGGCTACACCTTC. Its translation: CASSLEDRFNGYTF.

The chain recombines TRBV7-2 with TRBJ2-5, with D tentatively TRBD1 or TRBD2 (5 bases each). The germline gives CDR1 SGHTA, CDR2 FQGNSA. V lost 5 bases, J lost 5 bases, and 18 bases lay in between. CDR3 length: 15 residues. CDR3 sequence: CASSRQQDSGETQYF. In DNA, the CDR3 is TGTGCCAGCAGCAGACAACAGGACTCGGGGGAGACCCAGTACTTC.

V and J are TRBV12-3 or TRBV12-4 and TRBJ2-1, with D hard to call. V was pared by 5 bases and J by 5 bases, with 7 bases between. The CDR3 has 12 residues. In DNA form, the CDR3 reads TGTGCCAGCAGTCCACAAAACAATGAGCAGTTCTTC. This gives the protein CASSPQNNEQFF.

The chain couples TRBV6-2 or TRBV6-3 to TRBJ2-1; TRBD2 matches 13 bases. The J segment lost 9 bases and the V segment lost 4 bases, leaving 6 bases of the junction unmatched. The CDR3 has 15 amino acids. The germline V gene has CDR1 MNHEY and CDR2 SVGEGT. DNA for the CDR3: TGTGCCAGCAGTTCCCCTGGACTAGCGGGAGCTGAGCAGTTCTTC. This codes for CASSSPGLAGAEQFF.

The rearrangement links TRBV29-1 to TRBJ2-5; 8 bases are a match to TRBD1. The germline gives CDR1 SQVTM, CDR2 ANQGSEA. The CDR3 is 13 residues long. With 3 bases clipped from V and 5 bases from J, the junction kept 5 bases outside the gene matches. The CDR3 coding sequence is TGCAGCGTTGACAGGGGGCGCGAGGAGACCCAGTACTTC. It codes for CSVDRGREETQYF.

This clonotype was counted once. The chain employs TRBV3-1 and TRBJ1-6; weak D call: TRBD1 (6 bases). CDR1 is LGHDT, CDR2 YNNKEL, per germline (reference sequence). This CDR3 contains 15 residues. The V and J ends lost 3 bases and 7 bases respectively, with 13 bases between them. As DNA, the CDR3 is TGTGCCAGCAGCCAGCAGACAGGACGGAATTCACCCCTCCACTTT. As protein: CASSQQTGRNSPLHF.

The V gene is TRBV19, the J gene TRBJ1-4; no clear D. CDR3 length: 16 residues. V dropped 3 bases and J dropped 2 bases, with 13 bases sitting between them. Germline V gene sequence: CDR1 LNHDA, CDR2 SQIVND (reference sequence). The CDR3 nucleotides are TGTGCCAGTAGTATCCCCGGGAAAGGGACTAATGAAAAACTGTTTTTT. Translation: CASSIPGKGTNEKLFF.

CDR3 DNA: TGCAGCGTCTATGGACTAGCGGGAGACCCCCGGAATTTAGAGCAGTTCTTC. It translates to CSVYGLAGDPRNLEQFF. The chain combines TRBV29-1 with TRBJ2-1, with 13 bases fitting TRBD2. Germline loops: CDR1 SQVTM, CDR2 ANQGSEA. The ends lost 6 bases at V and 10 bases at J; junction bases unmatched: 18. The CDR3 consists of 17 residues.

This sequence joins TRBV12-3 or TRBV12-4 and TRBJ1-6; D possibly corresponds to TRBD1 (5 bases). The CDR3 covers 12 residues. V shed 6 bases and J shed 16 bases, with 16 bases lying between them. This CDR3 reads CASSGGIGALHF. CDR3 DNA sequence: TGTGCCAGCAGCGGGGGGATTGGGGCGCTCCACTTT.

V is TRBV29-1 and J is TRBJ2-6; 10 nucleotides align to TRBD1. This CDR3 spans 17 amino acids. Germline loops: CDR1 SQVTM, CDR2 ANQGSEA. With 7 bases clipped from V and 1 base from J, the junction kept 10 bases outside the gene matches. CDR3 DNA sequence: TGCAGCGCCCTCGGACAGGGGGGAACTTCTGGGGCCAACGTCCTGACTTTC. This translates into CSALGQGGTSGANVLTF.

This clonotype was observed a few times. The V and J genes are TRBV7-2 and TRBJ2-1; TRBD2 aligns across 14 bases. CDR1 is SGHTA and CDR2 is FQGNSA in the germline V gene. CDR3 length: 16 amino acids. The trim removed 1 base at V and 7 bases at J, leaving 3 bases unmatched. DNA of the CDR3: TGTGCCAGCAGCTTAGGGGGACTAGCGGGAGTTAATGAGCAGTTCTTC. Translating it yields CASSLGGLAGVNEQFF. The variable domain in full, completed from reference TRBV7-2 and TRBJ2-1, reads GAGVSQSPSNKVTEKGKDVELRCDPISGHTALYWYRQSLGQGLEFLIYFQGNSAPDKSGLPSDRFSAERTGGSVSTLTIQRTQQEDSAVYLCASSLGGLAGVNEQFFGPGTRLTVL.

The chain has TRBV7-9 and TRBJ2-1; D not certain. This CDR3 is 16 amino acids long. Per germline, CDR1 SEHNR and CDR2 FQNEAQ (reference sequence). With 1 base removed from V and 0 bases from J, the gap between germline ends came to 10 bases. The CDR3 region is CASSLGSYRSYNEQFF. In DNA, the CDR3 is TGTGCCAGCAGCTTAGGCAGTTATCGCTCCTACAATGAGCAGTTCTTC.

The DNA for the CDR3 is TGCAGTGCTGCAAAGGGACCCGGACTAAATGAAAAACTGTTTTTT. Residues: CSAAKGPGLNEKLFF. The chain has TRBV20-1 and TRBJ1-4; weak D call: TRBD1 (5 bases). The CDR3 totals 15 residues. V was trimmed by 5 bases and J by 5 bases, leaving 18 bases between them. Germline V lookup: CDR1 DFQATT, CDR2 SNEGSKA (reference sequence).

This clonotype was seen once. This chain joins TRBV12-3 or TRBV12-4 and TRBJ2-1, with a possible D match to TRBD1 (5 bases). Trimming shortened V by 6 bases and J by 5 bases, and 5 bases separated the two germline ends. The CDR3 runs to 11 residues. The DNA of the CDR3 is TGTGCCAGCAGAGGGGACAATGAGCAGTTCTTC. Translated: CASRGDNEQFF.

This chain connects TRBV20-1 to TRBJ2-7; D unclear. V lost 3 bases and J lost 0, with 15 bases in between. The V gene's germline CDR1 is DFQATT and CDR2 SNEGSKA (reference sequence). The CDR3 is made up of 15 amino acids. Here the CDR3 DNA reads TGCAGTGCTAGTCGCCAGGCTGTCTACTCCTACGAGCAGTACTTC. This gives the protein CSASRQAVYSYEQYF.

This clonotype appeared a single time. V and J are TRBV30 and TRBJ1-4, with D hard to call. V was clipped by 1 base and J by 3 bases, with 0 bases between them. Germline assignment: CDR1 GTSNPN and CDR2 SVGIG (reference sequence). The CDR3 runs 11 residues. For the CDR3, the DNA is TGTGCCTGGAGTGCTAATGAAAAACTGTTTTTT. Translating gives CAWSANEKLFF.

DNA of the CDR3: TGTGCCTGGAAATGGGATTCCAACACCATATATTTT. This codes for CAWKWDSNTIYF. The genes are TRBV30 and TRBJ1-3, with no clear D. The CDR3 is 12 amino acids. Germline values: CDR1 GTSNPN, CDR2 SVGIG (reference sequence). V was shortened by 4 bases and J by 7 bases, with 11 bases between the two germline ends.

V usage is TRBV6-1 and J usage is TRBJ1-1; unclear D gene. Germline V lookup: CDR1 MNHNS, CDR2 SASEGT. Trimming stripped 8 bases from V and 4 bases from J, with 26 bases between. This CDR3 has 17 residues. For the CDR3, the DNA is TGTGCCAGCTCCCCCCTACAGAGCTTAGTGGGGTCCACTGAAGCTTTCTTT. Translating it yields CASSPLQSLVGSTEAFF.

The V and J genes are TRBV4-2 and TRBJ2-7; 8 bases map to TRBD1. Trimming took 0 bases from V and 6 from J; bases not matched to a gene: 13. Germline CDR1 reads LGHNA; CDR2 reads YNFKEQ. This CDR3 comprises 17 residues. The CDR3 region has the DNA TGTGCCAGCAGCCAAGATCGGGCCGGCAGGGGGCGCTTCGAGCAGTACTTC. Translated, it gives CASSQDRAGRGRFEQYF.

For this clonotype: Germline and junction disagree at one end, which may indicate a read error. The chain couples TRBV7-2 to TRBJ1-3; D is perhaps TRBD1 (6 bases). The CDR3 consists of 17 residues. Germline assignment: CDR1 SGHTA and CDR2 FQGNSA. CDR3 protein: CASSFSHWGGSGNTTYF. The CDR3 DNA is TGTGCCAGCAGCTTTAGCCATTGGGGGGGCTCTGGAAACACCACATATTTT. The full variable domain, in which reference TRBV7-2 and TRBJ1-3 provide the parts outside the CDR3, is GAGVSQSPSNKVTEKGKDVELRCDPISGHTALYWYRQSLGQGLEFLIYFQGNSAPDKSGLPSDRFSAERTGGSVSTLTIQRTQQEDSAVYLCASSFSHWGGSGNTTYFGEGSWLTVV.

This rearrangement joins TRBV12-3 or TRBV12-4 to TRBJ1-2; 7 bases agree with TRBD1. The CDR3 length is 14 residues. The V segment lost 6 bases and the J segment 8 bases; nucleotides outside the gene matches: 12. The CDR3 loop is CASSRQGRGYGYTF. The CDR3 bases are TGTGCCAGCAGCAGACAGGGTAGGGGGTACGGCTACACCTTC.